What follows are 20 T cell receptor beta chains derived from one specimen sequenced in a study of T cell changes during pregnancy in multiple sclerosis. The protocol was immunoSEQ multiplex PCR, while the TCRdb copy is restricted to in-frame clones and leaves out a portion. Of 45,000 to 65,000 clones detected, approximately 89% appear once; the ten largest clones hold around 3.5%. The starting material was peripheral blood, obtained after pregnancy. The source of these receptors is a female donor in good health, enrolled as a control in a pregnancy study.

The V call is TRBV5-1, the J call TRBJ2-3; TRBD1 matches at 8 bases. The CDR3 runs to 19 residues. CDR1 SGHRS and CDR2 YFSETQ come from the germline V gene. Germline trimming cut 0 bases from V and 2 bases from J; bases unmatched to any gene: 14. The CDR3 spells CASSLGSGTGGSHTDTQYF. The CDR3 region has the DNA TGCGCCAGCAGCTTGGGATCGGGGACAGGAGGGTCCCACACAGATACGCAGTATTTT.

The chain joins TRBV9 to TRBJ2-1; weak D call: TRBD2 (7 bases). This CDR3 is 15 amino acids long. Germline CDR1 SGDLS, CDR2 YYNGEE. Trimming removed 0 bases at V and 7 bases at J, with 14 bases between. Written as DNA, the CDR3 is TGTGCCAGCAGCGTAGTAGGAGGGGGGGTAAATGAGCAGTTCTTC. Translation gives CASSVVGGGVNEQFF.

This chain connects TRBV7-9 to TRBJ2-7; maybe TRBD1 (5 bases). In germline, CDR1 is SEHNR, CDR2 FQNEAQ (reference sequence). V lost 7 bases and J 0 bases, leaving 16 bases between the germline ends. This CDR3 has 15 residues. Here the CDR3 reads CASIPQGTGSYEQYF. CDR3 in DNA: TGTGCCAGCATTCCTCAGGGCACTGGCTCCTACGAGCAGTACTTC.

This chain links TRBV2 with TRBJ2-2; 7 bases are shared with TRBD1. Germline CDR1 is SNHLY and CDR2 is FYNNEI. The CDR3 is 14 amino acids. V gave up 4 bases and J gave up 5 bases; unmatched junction bases: 4. In nucleotides, the CDR3 is TGTGCCAGCAGTGCCCCGACAGGGACCGGGGAGCTGTTTTTT. Residues: CASSAPTGTGELFF. The full variable domain, in which reference TRBV2 and TRBJ2-2 provide the parts outside the CDR3, is EPEVTQTPSHQVTQMGQEVILRCVPISNHLYFYWYRQILGQKVEFLVSFYNNEISEKSEIFDDQFSVERPDGSNFTLKIRSTKLEDSAMYFCASSAPTGTGELFFGEGSRLTVL.

In its sample, this clone was seen a few times. The gene calls are TRBV7-6 and TRBJ2-2; D is possibly TRBD1 (6 bases). The CDR3 length is 14 residues. The V and J ends lost 5 bases and 5 bases respectively, with 12 bases between them. Germline assignment: CDR1 SGHVS and CDR2 FNYEAQ. The DNA of the CDR3 is TGTGCCAGCAGCCGACAGGAGATTACCGGGGAGCTGTTTTTT. Translated: CASSRQEITGELFF.

This chain joins TRBV9 and TRBJ2-7, with D possibly matching TRBD1 (5 bases). Germline V gene lookup returns CDR1 SGDLS and CDR2 YYNGEE. CDR3 length: 14 residues. V was cut by 0 bases and J by 4 bases, with 11 bases left in between. CDR3 in DNA: TGTGCCAGCAGCGTAGCTCAGGGAAGGTACGAGCAGTACTTC. It is translated as CASSVAQGRYEQYF.

This clone was counted between two and nine times. This sequence joins TRBV5-1 and TRBJ1-1; a possible D gene is TRBD1 (6 bases). V shed 0 bases and J shed 6 bases, with 12 bases lying between them. The CDR3 has 14 residues. Per the germline V gene, CDR1 is SGHRS and CDR2 is YFSETQ. As DNA, the CDR3 is TGCGCCAGCAGCTTGGAAGGGGGTAACTCTGAAGCTTTCTTT. This encodes CASSLEGGNSEAFF.

The chain combines TRBV5-6 with TRBJ2-5, with 9 bases aligning to TRBD2. The CDR3 contains 17 residues. J was trimmed by 2 bases and V by 1 base; bases with no gene match: 9. CDR1 and CDR2 from the germline V gene are SGHDT and YYEEEE. The CDR3 reads CASSLTLSGGPQETQYF. DNA for the CDR3: TGTGCCAGCAGCTTGACCCTTAGCGGGGGCCCTCAAGAGACCCAGTACTTC.

The chain has TRBV4-2 and TRBJ2-3; 16 bases agree with TRBD2. Germline V gives CDR1 LGHNA, CDR2 YNFKEQ. This CDR3 spans 21 amino acids. After removal of 0 bases from V and 4 bases from J, the junction contained 13 bases not matched to a gene. The CDR3 region has the DNA TGTGCCAGCAGCCAAGATTTATTCATCGGGGGACTAGCGGGGGGGGCAGATACGCAGTATTTT. Translating gives CASSQDLFIGGLAGGADTQYF.

This clone was recorded once. The chain couples TRBV7-2 to TRBJ1-2, with unresolved D. Looked up from germline, CDR1 is SGHTA and CDR2 is FQGNSA. The CDR3 is made up of 13 amino acids. With 4 bases removed from V and 3 bases from J, the gap between germline ends came to 9 bases. Here the CDR3 reads CASSSFPYYGYTF. DNA for the CDR3: TGTGCCAGCAGCTCCTTCCCCTACTATGGCTACACCTTC.

The V call is TRBV4-3, the J call TRBJ2-5; 8 bases match TRBD1. V was pared by 4 bases and J by 5 bases, with 18 bases of the junction left unmatched. Germline CDR1 LGHNA, CDR2 YSLEER. The CDR3 is 18 residues long. The CDR3 region has the DNA TGCGCCAGCAGCCGTCAGACGTACCCCCAGGGGGCCGGGGAGACCCAGTACTTC. Its protein is CASSRQTYPQGAGETQYF.

This clone came up a few times. The chain employs TRBV7-6 and TRBJ2-7; TRBD1 aligns across 8 bases. V lost 5 bases to trimming and J lost 4 bases; unmatched junction nucleotides: 7. CDR3 length: 14 residues. CDR1 SGHVS and CDR2 FNYEAQ come from the germline V gene. The chain's CDR3 is CASSLGQGKYEQYF. In nucleotides, the CDR3 is TGTGCCAGCAGCCTCGGACAGGGTAAATACGAGCAGTACTTC.

J is TRBJ1-2 and V is TRBV19, with D maybe TRBD1 (5 bases). V was pared by 7 bases and J by 2 bases, with 14 bases between. CDR3 length: 14 residues. Germline values: CDR1 LNHDA, CDR2 SQIVND (reference sequence). In DNA, the CDR3 is TGTGCCAGTAAGCCCGGGGGGTTAAACTATGGCTACACCTTC. Amino acid sequence: CASKPGGLNYGYTF. Drawing the rest from reference TRBV19 and TRBJ1-2, the complete variable domain is DGGITQSPKYLFRKEGQNVTLSCEQNLNHDAMYWYRQDPGQGLRLIYYSQIVNDFQKGDIAEGYSVSREKKESFPLTVTSAQKNPTAFYLCASKPGGLNYGYTFGSGTRLTVV.

The chain links TRBV5-6 to TRBJ1-5, with 9 bases fitting TRBD1. CDR3 size: 14 residues. Trimming cost V 3 bases and J 5 bases; bases outside gene matches: 3. From germline, CDR1 is SGHDT and CDR2 YYEEEE. The CDR3 nucleotides are TGTGCCAGCAGCTCCACAGGGGGCCATCAGCCCCAGCATTTT. Amino acids: CASSSTGGHQPQHF.

About this clone: This same CDR3 is encoded by further DNA sequences in the sample. The J gene is TRBJ1-2, the V gene TRBV5-1, with D perhaps TRBD1 (6 bases). The CDR3 runs to 14 residues. CDR1 is SGHRS, CDR2 YFSETQ, per germline. The germline V and J ends were trimmed by 4 bases and 4 bases, with 14 bases remaining between them. CDR3 sequence: CASSLNEGVYGYTF. The DNA for the CDR3 is TGCGCCAGCAGCCTGAACGAGGGGGTCTATGGCTACACCTTC.

This rearrangement joins TRBV25-1 to TRBJ1-5, with D possibly being TRBD1 (6 bases). Trimming cost V 1 base and J 6 bases, with 13 bases left between them. This CDR3 has 15 residues. The germline V gene encodes CDR1 MGHDK and CDR2 SYGVNS. The CDR3: CASSESGGAGQPQHF. Here the CDR3 DNA reads TGTGCCAGCAGTGAATCGGGGGGCGCAGGTCAGCCCCAGCATTTT.

The V gene is TRBV7-2, the J gene TRBJ2-3; D may be TRBD1 (6 bases). V lost 3 bases and J lost 5, with 9 bases in between. CDR1 is SGHTA and CDR2 is FQGNSA in the germline V gene. The CDR3 totals 13 residues. CDR3 amino acids: CASSFQGKDTQYF. The DNA of the CDR3 is TGTGCCAGCAGCTTCCAGGGGAAAGATACGCAGTATTTT.

This chain uses TRBV7-8 with TRBJ1-1; TRBD1 might be the D (6 bases). The CDR3 has 13 residues. Germline CDR1 and CDR2: SGHVS and FQNEAQ. V lost 3 bases to trimming and J lost 1 base, with 6 bases between them. The CDR3 region has the DNA TGTGCCAGCAGCTTGACAGGGAACACTGAAGCTTTCTTT. This gives the protein CASSLTGNTEAFF.

The rearrangement joins TRBV28 to TRBJ2-6; D is possibly TRBD2 (5 bases). The V end was cut by 2 bases, the J end by 4 bases, with 9 bases between. From germline, CDR1 is MDHEN and CDR2 SYDVKM. This CDR3 contains 15 residues. CDR3 nucleotide sequence: TGTGCCAGCAGTTTAGAGGGTAACGGGGCCAACGTCCTGACTTTC. Its translation: CASSLEGNGANVLTF.

The chain joins TRBV6-1 to TRBJ1-1; a weak D match, TRBD1 (5 bases). The V end lost 0 bases, the J end lost 1 base, and 6 bases lay between the germline ends. Germline V gene lookup returns CDR1 MNHNS and CDR2 SASEGT. The CDR3 totals 14 residues. CDR3 coding DNA: TGTGCCAGCAGTGAAGCGGGGGGGAACACTGAAGCTTTCTTT. Amino acid sequence: CASSEAGGNTEAFF.